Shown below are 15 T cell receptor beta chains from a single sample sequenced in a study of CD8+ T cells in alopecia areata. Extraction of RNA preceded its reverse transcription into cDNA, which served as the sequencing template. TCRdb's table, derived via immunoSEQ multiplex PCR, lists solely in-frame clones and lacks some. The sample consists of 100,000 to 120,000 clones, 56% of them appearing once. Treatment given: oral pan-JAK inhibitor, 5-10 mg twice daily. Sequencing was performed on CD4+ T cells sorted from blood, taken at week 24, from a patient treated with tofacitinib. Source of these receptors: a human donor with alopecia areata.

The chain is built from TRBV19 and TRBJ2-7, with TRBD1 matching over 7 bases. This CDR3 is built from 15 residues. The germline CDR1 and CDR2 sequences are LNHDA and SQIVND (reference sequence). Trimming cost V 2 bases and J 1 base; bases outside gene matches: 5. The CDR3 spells CASSIRPGQSYEQYF. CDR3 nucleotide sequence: TGTGCCAGTAGTATAAGGCCGGGACAGTCCTACGAGCAGTACTTC.

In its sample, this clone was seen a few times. The CDR3: CASSVDIGREETQYF. The DNA of the CDR3 is TGTGCCAGCAGCGTAGATATAGGGCGGGAAGAGACCCAGTACTTC. The rearrangement joins TRBV9 to TRBJ2-5, with a weak D call TRBD2 (5 bases). V was cut by 0 bases and J by 3 bases, with 12 bases left in between. The CDR3 spans 15 residues. Germline values: CDR1 SGDLS, CDR2 YYNGEE.

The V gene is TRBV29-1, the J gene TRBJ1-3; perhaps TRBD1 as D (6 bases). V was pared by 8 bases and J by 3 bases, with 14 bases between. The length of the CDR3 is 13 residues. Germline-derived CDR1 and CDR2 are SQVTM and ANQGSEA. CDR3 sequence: CSFAQGSGNTIYF. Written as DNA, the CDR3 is TGCAGCTTTGCTCAGGGGAGTGGAAACACCATATATTTT.

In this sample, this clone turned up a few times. In DNA, the CDR3 is TGCAGCGTTGAACCATGGGGGGAATTACAAGAGACCCAGTACTTC. Protein product: CSVEPWGELQETQYF. The J gene is TRBJ2-5, the V gene TRBV29-1, with D possibly being TRBD2 (6 bases). V lost 2 bases and J 2 bases, leaving 15 bases between the germline ends. This CDR3 has 15 residues. Germline V CDR1 and CDR2: SQVTM, ANQGSEA.

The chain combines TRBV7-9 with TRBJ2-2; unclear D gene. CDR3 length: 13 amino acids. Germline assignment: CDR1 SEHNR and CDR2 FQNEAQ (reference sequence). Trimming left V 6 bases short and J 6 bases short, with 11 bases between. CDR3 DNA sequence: TGTGCCAGCAGAGGAGTCGGGTCCGGGGAGCTGTTTTTT. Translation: CASRGVGSGELFF.

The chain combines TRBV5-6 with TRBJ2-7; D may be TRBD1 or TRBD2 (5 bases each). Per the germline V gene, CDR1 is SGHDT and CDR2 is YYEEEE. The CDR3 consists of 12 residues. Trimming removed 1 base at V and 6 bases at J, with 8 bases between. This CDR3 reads CASSLRGREQYF. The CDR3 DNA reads TGTGCCAGCAGCTTGAGGGGACGCGAGCAGTACTTC.

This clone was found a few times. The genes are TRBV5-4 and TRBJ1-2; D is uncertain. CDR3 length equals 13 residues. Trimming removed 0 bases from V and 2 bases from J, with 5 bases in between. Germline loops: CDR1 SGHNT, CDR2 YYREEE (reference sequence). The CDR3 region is CASSLGQNYGYTF. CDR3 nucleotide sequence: TGTGCCAGCAGCTTGGGACAAAACTATGGCTACACCTTC.

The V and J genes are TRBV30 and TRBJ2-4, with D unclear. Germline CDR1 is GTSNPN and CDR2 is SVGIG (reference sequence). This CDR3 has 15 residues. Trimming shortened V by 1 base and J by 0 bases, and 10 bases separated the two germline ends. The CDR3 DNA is TGTGCCTGGAGTGGGATCCAGGTAGCCAAAAACATTCAGTACTTC. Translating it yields CAWSGIQVAKNIQYF.

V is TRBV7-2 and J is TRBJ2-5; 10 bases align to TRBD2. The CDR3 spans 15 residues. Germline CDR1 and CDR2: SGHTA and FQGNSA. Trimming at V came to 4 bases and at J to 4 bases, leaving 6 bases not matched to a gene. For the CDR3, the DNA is TGTGCCAGCAGCTACAGGGTAGCGGGGGGAGAGACCCAGTACTTC. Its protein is CASSYRVAGGETQYF. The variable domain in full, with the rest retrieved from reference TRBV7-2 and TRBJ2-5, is GAGVSQSPSNKVTEKGKDVELRCDPISGHTALYWYRQSLGQGLEFLIYFQGNSAPDKSGLPSDRFSAERTGGSVSTLTIQRTQQEDSAVYLCASSYRVAGGETQYFGPGTRLLVL.

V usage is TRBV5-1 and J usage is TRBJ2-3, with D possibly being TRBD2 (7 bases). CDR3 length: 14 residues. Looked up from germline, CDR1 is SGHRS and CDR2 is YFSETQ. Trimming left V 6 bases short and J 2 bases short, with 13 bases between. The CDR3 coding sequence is TGCGCCAGCAATGAGGGGGGGCCCACAGATACGCAGTATTTT. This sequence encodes CASNEGGPTDTQYF.

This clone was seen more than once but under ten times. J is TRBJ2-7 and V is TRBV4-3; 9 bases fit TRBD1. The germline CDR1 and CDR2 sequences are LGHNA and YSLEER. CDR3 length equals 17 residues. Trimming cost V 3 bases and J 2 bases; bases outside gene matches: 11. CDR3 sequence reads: CASSHARGRDRAYEQYF. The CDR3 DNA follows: TGCGCCAGCAGCCACGCGAGGGGCCGGGACAGGGCCTACGAGCAGTACTTC.

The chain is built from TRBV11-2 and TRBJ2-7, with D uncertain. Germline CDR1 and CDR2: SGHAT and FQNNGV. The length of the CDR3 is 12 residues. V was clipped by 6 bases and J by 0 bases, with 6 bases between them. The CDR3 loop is CASSPSSYEQYF. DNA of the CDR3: TGTGCCAGCAGTCCGAGCTCCTACGAGCAGTACTTC.

This CDR3 reads CSYQAREGNYGYTF. The DNA of the CDR3 is TGCAGCTACCAGGCACGGGAAGGAAACTATGGCTACACCTTC. The chain links TRBV29-1 to TRBJ1-2; no firm D call. Germline CDR1 reads SQVTM; CDR2 reads ANQGSEA. There are 14 residues in the CDR3. V was pared by 8 bases and J by 2 bases, with 18 bases between.

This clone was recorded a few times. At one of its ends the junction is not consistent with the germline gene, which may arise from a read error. This chain's CDR3 is CSVARPWTPLPGRPNAEAFF. The CDR3 DNA follows: TGCAGCGTGGCCCGGCCGTGGACACCTCTACCCGGACGGCCGAACGCTGAAGCTTTCTTT. The rearrangement links TRBV29-1 to TRBJ1-1; possibly TRBD1 for D (5 bases). This CDR3 has 20 amino acids. CDR1 SQVTM and CDR2 ANQGSEA come from the germline V gene. Complete variable domain (other parts from reference TRBV29-1 and TRBJ1-1): SAVISQKPSRDICQRGTSLTIQCQVDSQVTMMFWYRQQPGQSLTLIATANQGSEATYESGFVIDKFPISRPNLTFSTLTVSNMSPEDSSIYLCSVARPWTPLPGRPNAEAFFGQGTRLTVV.

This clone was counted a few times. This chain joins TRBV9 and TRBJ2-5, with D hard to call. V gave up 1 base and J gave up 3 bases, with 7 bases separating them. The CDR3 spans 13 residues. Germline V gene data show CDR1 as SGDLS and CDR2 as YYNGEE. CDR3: CASSVRVEETQYF. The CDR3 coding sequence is TGTGCCAGCAGCGTAAGGGTTGAAGAGACCCAGTACTTC. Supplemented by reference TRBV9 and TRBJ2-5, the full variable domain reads DSGVTQTPKHLITATGQRVTLRCSPRSGDLSVYWYQQSLDQGLQFLIQYYNGEERAKGNILERFSAQQFPDLHSELNLSSLELGDSALYFCASSVRVEETQYFGPGTRLLVL.